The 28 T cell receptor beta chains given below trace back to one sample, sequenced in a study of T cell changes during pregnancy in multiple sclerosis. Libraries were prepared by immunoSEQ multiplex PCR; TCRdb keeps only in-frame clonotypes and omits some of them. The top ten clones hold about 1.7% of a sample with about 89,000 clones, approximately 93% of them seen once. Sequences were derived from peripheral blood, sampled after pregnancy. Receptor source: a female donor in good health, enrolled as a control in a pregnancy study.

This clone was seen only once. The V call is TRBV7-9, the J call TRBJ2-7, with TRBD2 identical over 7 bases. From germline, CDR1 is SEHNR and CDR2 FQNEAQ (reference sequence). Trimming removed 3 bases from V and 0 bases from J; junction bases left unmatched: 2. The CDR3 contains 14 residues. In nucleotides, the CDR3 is TGTGCCAGCAGCTTTAGCGGGCCCTCCTACGAGCAGTACTTC. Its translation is CASSFSGPSYEQYF.

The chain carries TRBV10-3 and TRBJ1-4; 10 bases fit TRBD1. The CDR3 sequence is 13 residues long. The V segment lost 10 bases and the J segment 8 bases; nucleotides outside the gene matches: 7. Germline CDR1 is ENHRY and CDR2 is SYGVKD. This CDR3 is CATGDRGTEKLFF. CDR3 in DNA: TGTGCCACCGGGGACAGGGGTACGGAAAAACTGTTTTTT.

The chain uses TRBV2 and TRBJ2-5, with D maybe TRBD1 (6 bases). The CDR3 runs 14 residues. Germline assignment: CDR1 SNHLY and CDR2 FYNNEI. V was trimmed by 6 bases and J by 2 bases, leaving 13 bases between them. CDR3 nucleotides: TGTGCCAGCAGCAAATGGACAGAGCAAGAGACCCAGTACTTC. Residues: CASSKWTEQETQYF.

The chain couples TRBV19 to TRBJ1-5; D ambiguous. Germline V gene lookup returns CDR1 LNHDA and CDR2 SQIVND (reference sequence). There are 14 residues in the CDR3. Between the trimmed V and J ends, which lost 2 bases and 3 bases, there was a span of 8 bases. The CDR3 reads CASSIRTDNQPQHF. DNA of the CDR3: TGTGCCAGTAGTATACGCACAGACAATCAGCCCCAGCATTTT.

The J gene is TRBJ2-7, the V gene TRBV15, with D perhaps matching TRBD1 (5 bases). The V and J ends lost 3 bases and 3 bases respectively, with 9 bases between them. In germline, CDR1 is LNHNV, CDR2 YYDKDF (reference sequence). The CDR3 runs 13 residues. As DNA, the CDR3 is TGTGCCACCAGCAGGGACACCGTCTACGAGCAGTACTTC. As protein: CATSRDTVYEQYF.

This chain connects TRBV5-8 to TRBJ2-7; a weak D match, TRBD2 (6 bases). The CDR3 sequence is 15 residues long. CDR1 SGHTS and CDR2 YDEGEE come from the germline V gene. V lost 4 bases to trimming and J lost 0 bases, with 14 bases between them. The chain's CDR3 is CASSTGTVSSYEQYF. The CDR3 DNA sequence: TGTGCCAGCAGCACTGGGACTGTTAGCTCCTACGAGCAGTACTTC.

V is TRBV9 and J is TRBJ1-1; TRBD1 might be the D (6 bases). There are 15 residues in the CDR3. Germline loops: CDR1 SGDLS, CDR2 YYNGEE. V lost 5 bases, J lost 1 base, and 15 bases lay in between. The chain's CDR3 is CASRATGGRNTEAFF. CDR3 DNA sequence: TGTGCCAGCAGAGCAACGGGGGGGCGGAACACTGAAGCTTTCTTT.

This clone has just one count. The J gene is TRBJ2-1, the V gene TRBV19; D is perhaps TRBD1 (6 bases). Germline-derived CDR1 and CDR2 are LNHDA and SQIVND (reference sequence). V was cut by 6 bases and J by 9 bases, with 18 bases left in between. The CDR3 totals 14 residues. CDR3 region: CASRGDRDKVEQFF. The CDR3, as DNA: TGTGCCAGTAGGGGGGACCGGGACAAGGTTGAGCAGTTCTTC. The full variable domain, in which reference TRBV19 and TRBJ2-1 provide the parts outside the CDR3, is DGGITQSPKYLFRKEGQNVTLSCEQNLNHDAMYWYRQDPGQGLRLIYYSQIVNDFQKGDIAEGYSVSREKKESFPLTVTSAQKNPTAFYLCASRGDRDKVEQFFGPGTRLTVL.

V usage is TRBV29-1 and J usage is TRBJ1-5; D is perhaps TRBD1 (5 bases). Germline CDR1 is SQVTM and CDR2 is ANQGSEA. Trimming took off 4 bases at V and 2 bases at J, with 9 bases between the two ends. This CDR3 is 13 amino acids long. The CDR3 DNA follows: TGCAGCGTTGGGTCGGGGGGCAATCAGCCCCAGCATTTT. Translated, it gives CSVGSGGNQPQHF.

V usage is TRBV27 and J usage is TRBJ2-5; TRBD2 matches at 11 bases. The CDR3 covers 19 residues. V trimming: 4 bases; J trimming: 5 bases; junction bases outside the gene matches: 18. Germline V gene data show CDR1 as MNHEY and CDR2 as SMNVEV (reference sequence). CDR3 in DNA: TGTGCCAGCAGTTCCTATCTTAGCGGGAGGGCCGAGGTTAGGGAGACCCAGTACTTC. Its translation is CASSSYLSGRAEVRETQYF.

DNA of the CDR3: TGCGCCAGCAGCTTGGTACAGGGGGCAACTAATGAAAAACTGTTTTTT. It yields the protein CASSLVQGATNEKLFF. The chain employs TRBV5-1 and TRBJ1-4, with 8 nucleotides matching TRBD1. This CDR3 has 16 amino acids. Germline CDR1 is SGHRS and CDR2 is YFSETQ. V lost 0 bases, J lost 0 bases, and 1 base stayed unmatched. Full variable domain (outside the CDR3, taken from reference TRBV5-1 and TRBJ1-4): KAGVTQTPRYLIKTRGQQVTLSCSPISGHRSVSWYQQTPGQGLQFLFEYFSETQRNKGNFPGRFSGRQFSNSRSEMNVSTLELGDSALYLCASSLVQGATNEKLFFGSGTQLSVL.

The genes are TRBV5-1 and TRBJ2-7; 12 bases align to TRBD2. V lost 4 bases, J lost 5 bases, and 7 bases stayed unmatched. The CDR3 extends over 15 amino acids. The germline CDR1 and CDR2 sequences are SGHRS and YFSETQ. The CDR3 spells CASSPRTSGAHEQYF. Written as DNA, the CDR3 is TGCGCCAGCAGCCCGAGGACTAGCGGGGCCCACGAGCAGTACTTC.

CDR3 DNA: TGTGCCAGCAGCCCCACGGGACAAATGAACACTGAAGCTTTCTTT. Translation: CASSPTGQMNTEAFF. This chain connects TRBV7-8 to TRBJ1-1; tentatively, D is TRBD1 (6 bases). The CDR3 loop spans 15 amino acids. Germline V gene lookup returns CDR1 SGHVS and CDR2 FQNEAQ. V lost 5 bases and J 0 bases, leaving 13 bases between the germline ends.

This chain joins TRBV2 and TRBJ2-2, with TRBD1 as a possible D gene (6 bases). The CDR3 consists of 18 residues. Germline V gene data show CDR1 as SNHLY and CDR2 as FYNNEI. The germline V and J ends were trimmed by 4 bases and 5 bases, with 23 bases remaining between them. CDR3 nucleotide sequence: TGTGCCAGCAGTGGGTTTGTTTGGGCGACAGGCGGTACCGGGGAGCTGTTTTTT. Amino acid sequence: CASSGFVWATGGTGELFF.

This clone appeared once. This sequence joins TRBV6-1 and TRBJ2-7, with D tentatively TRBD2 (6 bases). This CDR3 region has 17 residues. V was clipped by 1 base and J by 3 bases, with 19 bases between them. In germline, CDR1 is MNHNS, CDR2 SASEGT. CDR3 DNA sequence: TGTGCCAGCAGTGAAGTTCGATCTCCGGGACTCAACTACGAGCAGTACTTC. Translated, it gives CASSEVRSPGLNYEQYF.

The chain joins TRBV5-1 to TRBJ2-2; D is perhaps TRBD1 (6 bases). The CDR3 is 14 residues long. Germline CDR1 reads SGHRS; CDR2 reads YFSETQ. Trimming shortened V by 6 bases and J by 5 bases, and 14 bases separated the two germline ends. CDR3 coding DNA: TGCGCCAGCAAACCAACAGGGAGTACCGGGGAGCTGTTTTTT. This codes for CASKPTGSTGELFF.

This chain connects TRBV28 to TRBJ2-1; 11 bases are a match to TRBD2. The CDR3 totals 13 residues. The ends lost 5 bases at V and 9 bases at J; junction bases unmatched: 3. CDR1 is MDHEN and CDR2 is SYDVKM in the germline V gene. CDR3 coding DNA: TGTGCCAGCAGTCCCGGACTAGCGGGTGAGCAGTTCTTC. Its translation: CASSPGLAGEQFF.

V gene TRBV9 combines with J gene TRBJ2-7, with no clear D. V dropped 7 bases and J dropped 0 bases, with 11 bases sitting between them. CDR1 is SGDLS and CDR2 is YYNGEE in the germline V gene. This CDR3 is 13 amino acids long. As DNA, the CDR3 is TGTGCCAGCGGCGGTGCCTACTCCTACGAGCAGTACTTC. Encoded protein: CASGGAYSYEQYF.

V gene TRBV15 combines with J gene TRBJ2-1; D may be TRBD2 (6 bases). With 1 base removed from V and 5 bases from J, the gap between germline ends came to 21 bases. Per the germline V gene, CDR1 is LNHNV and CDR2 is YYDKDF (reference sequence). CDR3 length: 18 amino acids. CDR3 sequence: CATSRVKTGDPGHNEQFF. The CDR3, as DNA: TGTGCCACCAGCAGAGTAAAAACGGGGGACCCGGGGCACAATGAGCAGTTCTTC. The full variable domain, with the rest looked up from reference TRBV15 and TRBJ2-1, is DAMVIQNPRYQVTQFGKPVTLSCSQTLNHNVMYWYQQKSSQAPKLLFHYYDKDFNNEADTPDNFQSRRPNTSFCFLDIRSPGLGDTAMYLCATSRVKTGDPGHNEQFFGPGTRLTVL.

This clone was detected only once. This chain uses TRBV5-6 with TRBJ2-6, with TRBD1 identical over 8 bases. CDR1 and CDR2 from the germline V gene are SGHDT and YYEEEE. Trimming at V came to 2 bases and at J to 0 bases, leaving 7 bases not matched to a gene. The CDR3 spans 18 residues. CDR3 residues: CASSLSGTGRSGANVLTF. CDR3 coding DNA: TGTGCCAGCAGCTTATCCGGGACAGGCCGCTCTGGGGCCAACGTCCTGACTTTC.

CDR3 sequence: CASSLGQGDEQFF. The CDR3 DNA is TGCGCCAGCAGCTTGGGACAGGGCGATGAGCAGTTCTTC. The chain carries TRBV5-1 and TRBJ2-1, with 7 nucleotides matching TRBD1. Germline CDR1 reads SGHRS; CDR2 reads YFSETQ. The trim removed 0 bases at V and 8 bases at J, leaving 2 bases unmatched. This CDR3 has 13 residues.

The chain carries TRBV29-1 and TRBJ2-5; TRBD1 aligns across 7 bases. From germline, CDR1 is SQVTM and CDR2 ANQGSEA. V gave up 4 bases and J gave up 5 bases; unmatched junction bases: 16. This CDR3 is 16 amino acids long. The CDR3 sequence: CSVVSLNRGSSETQYF. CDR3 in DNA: TGCAGCGTTGTGTCATTAAACAGGGGAAGTTCTGAGACCCAGTACTTC.

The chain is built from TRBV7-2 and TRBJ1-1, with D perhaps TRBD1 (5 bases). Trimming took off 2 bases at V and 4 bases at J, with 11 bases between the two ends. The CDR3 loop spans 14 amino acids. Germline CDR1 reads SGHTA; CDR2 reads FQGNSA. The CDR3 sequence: CASSLRFGGTEAFF. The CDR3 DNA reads TGTGCCAGCAGCTTAAGGTTCGGGGGCACTGAAGCTTTCTTT.

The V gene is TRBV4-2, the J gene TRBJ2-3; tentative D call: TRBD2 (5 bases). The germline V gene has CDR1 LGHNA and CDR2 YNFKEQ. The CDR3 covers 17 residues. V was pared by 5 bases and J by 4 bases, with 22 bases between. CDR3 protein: CASSSYVLGSVADTQYF. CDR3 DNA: TGTGCCAGCAGCTCCTATGTACTAGGGTCGGTGGCAGATACGCAGTATTTT.

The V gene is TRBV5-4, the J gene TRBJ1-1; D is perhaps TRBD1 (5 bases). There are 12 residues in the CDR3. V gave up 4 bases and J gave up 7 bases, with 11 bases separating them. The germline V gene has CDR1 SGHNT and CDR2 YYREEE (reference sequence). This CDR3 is CASSRDRGEAFF. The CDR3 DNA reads TGTGCCAGCAGCAGAGACAGAGGTGAAGCTTTCTTT.

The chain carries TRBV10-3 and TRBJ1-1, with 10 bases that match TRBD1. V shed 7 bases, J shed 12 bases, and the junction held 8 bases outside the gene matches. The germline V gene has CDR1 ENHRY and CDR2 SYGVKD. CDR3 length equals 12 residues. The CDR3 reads CAITTTGGETFF. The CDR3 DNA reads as TGTGCCATCACCACGACAGGGGGCGAGACTTTCTTT.

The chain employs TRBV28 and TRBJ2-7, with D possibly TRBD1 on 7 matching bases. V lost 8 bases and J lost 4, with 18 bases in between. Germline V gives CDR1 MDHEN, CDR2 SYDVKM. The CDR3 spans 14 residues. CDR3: CASPWGDSPYEQYF. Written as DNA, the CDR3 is TGTGCCAGCCCTTGGGGGGACAGCCCTTACGAGCAGTACTTC.

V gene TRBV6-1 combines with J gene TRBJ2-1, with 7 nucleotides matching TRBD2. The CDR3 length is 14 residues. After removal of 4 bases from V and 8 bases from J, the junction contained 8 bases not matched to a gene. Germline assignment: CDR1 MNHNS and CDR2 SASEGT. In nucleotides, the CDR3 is TGTGCCAGCAGTGGGGGGGGTAGTCTCCATGAGCAGTTCTTC. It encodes CASSGGGSLHEQFF.